This is a list of T cell receptor beta chains from one sample in a study of shared clonotypes between healthy human individuals. The assay was immunoSEQ multiplex PCR, and TCRdb's table has in-frame clones only and misses some. The sample consists of 980,000 or so clones, around three quarters of them appearing once. The sample comprised memory CD4+ T cells sorted from blood. The receptor source for this set is a young man in good health. The CDR3 runs from the conserved cysteine through the conserved F or W. The order of the fields is CDR3 length, clone size, V gene, D gene, J gene, CDR3 protein, CDR3 DNA. A D gene is named only where the DNA matches it firmly. Not every row has a clone size; where given, it reads once, few, many or a size class.

14,NA,TRBV11-2,TRBD1,TRBJ2-7,CASSLTGDLYEQYF,TGTGCCAGCAGCTTAACAGGGGACCTATACGAGCAGTACTTC
14,few,TRBV5-1,NA,TRBJ2-7,CASSLTGEGNEQYF,TGCGCCAGCAGCTTGACAGGGGAGGGCAACGAGCAGTACTTC
16,NA,TRBV5-1,NA,TRBJ1-1,CASSFRGPPSNTEAFF,TGCGCCAGCAGCTTCAGGGGACCCCCATCGAACACTGAAGCTTTCTTT
13,NA,TRBV18,NA,TRBJ2-6,CASSPSGANVLTF,TGTGCCAGCTCACCCTCCGGGGCCAACGTCCTGACTTTC
14,NA,TRBV9,NA,TRBJ1-2,CASSVQSGNYGYTF,TGTGCCAGCAGCGTACAGTCTGGCAACTATGGCTACACCTTC
14,NA,TRBV6-1,NA,TRBJ1-1,CASRRDSGNTEAFF,TGTGCCAGCAGGAGGGATTCAGGGAACACTGAAGCTTTCTTT
11,NA,TRBV7-2,NA,TRBJ2-3,CASSSTHTQYF,TGTGCCAGCAGCTCCACCCATACGCAGTATTTT
13,NA,TRBV7-7,NA,TRBJ1-1,CASRLDGNTEAFF,TGTGCCAGCCGACTAGACGGGAACACTGAAGCTTTCTTT
14,NA,TRBV15,NA,TRBJ1-5,CATSREHTNQPQHF,TGTGCCACCAGCAGAGAACATACCAATCAGCCCCAGCATTTT
16,few,TRBV5-4,NA,TRBJ2-2,CASSSPGNTGTGELFF,TGTGCCAGCAGCTCCCCAGGGAACACGGGCACCGGGGAGCTGTTTTTT
12,once,TRBV6-1,NA,TRBJ1-3,CASSEFRHTIYF,TGTGCCAGCAGTGAATTCCGGCACACCATATATTTT
20,NA,TRBV18,NA,TRBJ2-7,CASSPTGIRPGGNAIGEQYF,TGTGCCAGCTCACCCACGGGTATCCGCCCCGGGGGAAACGCGATTGGCGAGCAGTACTTC
15,NA,TRBV5-4,TRBD1,TRBJ1-2,CASSYGQGAGYGYTF,TGTGCCAGCAGCTACGGACAGGGGGCCGGCTATGGCTACACCTTC